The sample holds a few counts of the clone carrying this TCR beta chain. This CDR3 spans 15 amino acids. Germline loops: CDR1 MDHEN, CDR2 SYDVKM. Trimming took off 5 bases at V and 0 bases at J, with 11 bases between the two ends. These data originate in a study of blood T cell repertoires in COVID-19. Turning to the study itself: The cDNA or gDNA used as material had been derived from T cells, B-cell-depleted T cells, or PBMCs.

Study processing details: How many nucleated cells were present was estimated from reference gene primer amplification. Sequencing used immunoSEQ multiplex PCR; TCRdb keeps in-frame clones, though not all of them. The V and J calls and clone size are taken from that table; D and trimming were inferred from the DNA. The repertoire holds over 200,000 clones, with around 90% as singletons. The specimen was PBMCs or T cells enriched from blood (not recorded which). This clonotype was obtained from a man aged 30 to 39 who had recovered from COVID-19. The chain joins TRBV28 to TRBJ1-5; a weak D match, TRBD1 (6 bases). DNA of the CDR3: TGTGCCAGCAGTCCTACAGGGATTAGCAATCAGCCCCAGCATTTT. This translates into CASSPTGISNQPQHF.